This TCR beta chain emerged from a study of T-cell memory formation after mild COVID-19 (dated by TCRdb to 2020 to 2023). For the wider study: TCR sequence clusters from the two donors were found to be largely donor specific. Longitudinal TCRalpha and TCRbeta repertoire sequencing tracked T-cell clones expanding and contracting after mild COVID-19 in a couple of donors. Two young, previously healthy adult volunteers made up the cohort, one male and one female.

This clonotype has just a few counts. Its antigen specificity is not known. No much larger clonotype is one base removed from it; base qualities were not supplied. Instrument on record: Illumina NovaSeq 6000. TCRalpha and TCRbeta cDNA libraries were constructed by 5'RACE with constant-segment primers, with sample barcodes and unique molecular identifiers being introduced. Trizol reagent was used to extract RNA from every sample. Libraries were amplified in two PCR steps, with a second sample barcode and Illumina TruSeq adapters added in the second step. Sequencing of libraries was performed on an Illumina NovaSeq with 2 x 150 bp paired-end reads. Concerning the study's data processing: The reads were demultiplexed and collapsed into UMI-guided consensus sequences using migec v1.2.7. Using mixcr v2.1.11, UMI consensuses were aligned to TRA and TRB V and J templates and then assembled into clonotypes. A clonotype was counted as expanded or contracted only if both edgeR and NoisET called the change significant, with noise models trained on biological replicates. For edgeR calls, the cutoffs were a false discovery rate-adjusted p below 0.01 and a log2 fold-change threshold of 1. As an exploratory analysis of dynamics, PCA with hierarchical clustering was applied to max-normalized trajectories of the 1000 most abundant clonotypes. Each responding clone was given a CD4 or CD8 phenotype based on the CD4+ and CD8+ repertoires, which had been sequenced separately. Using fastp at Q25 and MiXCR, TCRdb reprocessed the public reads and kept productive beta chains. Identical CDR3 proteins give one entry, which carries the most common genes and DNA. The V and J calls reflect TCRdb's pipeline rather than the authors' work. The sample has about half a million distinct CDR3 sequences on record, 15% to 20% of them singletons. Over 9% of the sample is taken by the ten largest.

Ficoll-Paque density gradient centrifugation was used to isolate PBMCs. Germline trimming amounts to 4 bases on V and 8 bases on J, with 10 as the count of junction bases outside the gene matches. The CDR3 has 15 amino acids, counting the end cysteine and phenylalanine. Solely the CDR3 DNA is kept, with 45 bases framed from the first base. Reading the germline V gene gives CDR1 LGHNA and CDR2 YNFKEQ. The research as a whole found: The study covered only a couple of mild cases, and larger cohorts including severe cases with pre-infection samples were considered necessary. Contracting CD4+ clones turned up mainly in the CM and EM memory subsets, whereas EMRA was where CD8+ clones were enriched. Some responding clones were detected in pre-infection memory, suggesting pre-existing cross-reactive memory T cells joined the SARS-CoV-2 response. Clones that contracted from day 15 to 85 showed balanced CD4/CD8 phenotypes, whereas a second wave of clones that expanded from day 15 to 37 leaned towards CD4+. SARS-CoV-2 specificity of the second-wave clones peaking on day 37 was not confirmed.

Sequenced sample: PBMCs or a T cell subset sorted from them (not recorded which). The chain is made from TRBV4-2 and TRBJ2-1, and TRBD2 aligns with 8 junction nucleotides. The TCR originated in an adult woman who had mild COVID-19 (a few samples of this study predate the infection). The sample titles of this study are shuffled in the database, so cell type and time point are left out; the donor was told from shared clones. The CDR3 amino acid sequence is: CASSPRAGGIYEQFF. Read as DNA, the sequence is TGTGCCAGCAGCCCGCGCGCGGGAGGTATCTATGAGCAGTTCTTC.